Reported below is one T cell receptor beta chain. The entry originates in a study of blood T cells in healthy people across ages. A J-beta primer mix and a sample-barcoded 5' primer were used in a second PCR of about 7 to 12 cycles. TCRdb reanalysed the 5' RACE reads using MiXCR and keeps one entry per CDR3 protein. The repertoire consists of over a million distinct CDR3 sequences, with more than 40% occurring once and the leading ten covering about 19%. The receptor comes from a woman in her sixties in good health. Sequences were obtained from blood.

Here the CDR3 DNA reads TGCGCCAGCAGCGTGGCGGGATCGTTCTTTGAGCAGTTCTTC. Translated, it gives CASSVAGSFFEQFF. The chain combines TRBV5-1 with TRBJ2-1, with D tentatively TRBD2 (6 bases). The CDR3 runs to 14 residues. Trimming took off 4 bases at V and 9 bases at J, with 17 bases between the two ends. Germline assignment: CDR1 SGHRS and CDR2 YFSETQ.